The sequence of this T cell receptor beta chain was determined in a study of blood T cell repertoires in COVID-19. As for the study in general: The samples span acute and convalescent COVID-19 from the United States, Italy and Spain.

The CDR3 loop spans 16 amino acids. Germline V gene sequence: CDR1 KGHDR, CDR2 SFDVKD. The trim removed 3 bases at V and 0 bases at J, leaving 4 bases unmatched. Here immunoSEQ multiplex PCR was the method, and the copy in TCRdb shows in-frame clones only, minus some. The sample has roughly 200,000 clones, around 80% seen once. The receptor was isolated from a woman in her 70s with acute or convalescent COVID-19. The sequencing sample was made of peripheral blood. The V call is TRBV24-1, the J call TRBJ2-1; TRBD1 agrees at 7 bases. CDR3 protein: CATSDPRDSSYNEQFF. The DNA of the CDR3 is TGTGCCACCAGTGATCCCCGGGACAGCTCCTACAATGAGCAGTTCTTC.